The clone carrying this T cell receptor (beta chain) was seen repeatedly, ten times or more. The antigen remains undetermined. Exclusion criteria comprised other autoimmune diseases, uncontrolled infections, pregnancy or lactation in patients. The diagnostic workup employed clinical symptoms, serum thyroxine, TRAb, thyroid ultrasound and orbital computed tomography. RNA transcripts served as template for amplifying TCR beta CDR3 sequences. Following a first-round RT-PCR that used HTBI primers, a second-round multiplex PCR was carried out. TCRdb used MiXCR to reprocess the multiplex PCR reads, holding one entry per CDR3 protein. The data hold a few hundred thousand distinct CDR3 sequences, with 15% to 20% observed a single time. The data derive from a study of Graves' ophthalmopathy and Graves' hyperthyroidism. Study outcomes and limitations: Thyroid clonotypes that were expanded above 0.001 frequency mostly also appeared in blood.

There are 14 residues in the CDR3. Per the germline V gene, CDR1 is SGHRS and CDR2 is YFSETQ. Trimming took 0 bases from V and 2 from J; bases not matched to a gene: 0. The receptor was isolated from an adult woman with stable Graves' hyperthyroidism. This chain links TRBV5-1 with TRBJ2-5; the match to TRBD1 covers 8 bases. Sequenced: peripheral blood. CDR3 sequence reads: CASSLGDRQETQYF. DNA for the CDR3: TGCGCCAGCAGCTTGGGGGACAGGCAAGAGACCCAGTACTTC. Filled out from reference TRBV5-1 and TRBJ2-5, the complete variable domain reads KAGVTQTPRYLIKTRGQQVTLSCSPISGHRSVSWYQQTPGQGLQFLFEYFSETQRNKGNFPGRFSGRQFSNSRSEMNVSTLELGDSALYLCASSLGDRQETQYFGPGTRLLVL.